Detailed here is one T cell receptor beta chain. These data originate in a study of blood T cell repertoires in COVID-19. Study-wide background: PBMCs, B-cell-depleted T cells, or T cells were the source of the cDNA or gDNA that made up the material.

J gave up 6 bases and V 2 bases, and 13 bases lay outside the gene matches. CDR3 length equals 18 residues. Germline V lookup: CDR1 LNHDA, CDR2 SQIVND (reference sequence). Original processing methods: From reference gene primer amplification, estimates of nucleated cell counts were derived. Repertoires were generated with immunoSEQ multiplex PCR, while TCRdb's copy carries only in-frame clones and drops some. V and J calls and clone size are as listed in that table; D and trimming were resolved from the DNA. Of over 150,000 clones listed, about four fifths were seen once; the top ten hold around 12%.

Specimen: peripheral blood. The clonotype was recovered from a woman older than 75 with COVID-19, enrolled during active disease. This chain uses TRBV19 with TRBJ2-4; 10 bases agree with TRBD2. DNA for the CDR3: TGTGCCAGTAGTATAAGCCTAGCGGGGGCCGGCAGCCCAAACATTCAGTACTTC. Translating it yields CASSISLAGAGSPNIQYF.